These T cell receptor beta chains were read from a single sample in a study of naive and memory T cell subsets. TCRdb ran MiXCR on the UMI-ligation and nested PCR reads and lists one entry per CDR3 protein. The sample carries 140,000 to 150,000 distinct CDR3 sequences, roughly 22% recorded once. The material sequenced was naive CD4+ T cells from blood. These receptor sequences come from a human donor in good health. The CDR3 runs from the conserved cysteine through the conserved F or W. The D gene is left open where the match is weak. Rows give clone size only sometimes, using once, few, many, or a class for an expanded clone.

v_call	d_call	j_call	clone_size	cdr3_nt	cdr3_aa
TRBV12-3/TRBV12-4	NA	TRBJ2-5	NA	TGTGCCAGCAGTTTCCCAGGGGCGGAGGAGACCCAGTACTTC	CASSFPGAEETQYF
TRBV20-1	NA	TRBJ2-3	NA	TGCAGTGCTAGAGTGGGGGCGGATACGCAGTATTTT	CSARVGADTQYF
TRBV15	NA	TRBJ2-5	few	TGTGCCACCAGCAGAGATCGGGGCTTGGAAACCGAGGAGACCCAGTACTTC	CATSRDRGLETEETQYF
TRBV29-1	TRBD2	TRBJ2-3	NA	TGCAGCGTTATCACATCCAGCGGGAGCGCAGATACGCAGTATTTT	CSVITSSGSADTQYF
TRBV12-3/TRBV12-4	TRBD2	TRBJ2-5	NA	TGTGCCAGCAGTTTAGTGCTAGCGGGAAATGTTGAGACCCAGTACTTC	CASSLVLAGNVETQYF
TRBV3-1	TRBD1	TRBJ2-4	NA	TGTGCCAGCAGCCAACGGACAGGAGACCTAGCCAAAAACATTCAGTACTTC	CASSQRTGDLAKNIQYF
TRBV6-5	NA	TRBJ1-2	NA	TGTGCCAGCAGTTACGCAGGGCGACGAGGCTACACCTTC	CASSYAGRRGYTF
TRBV28	NA	TRBJ1-5	NA	TGTGCCAGCTCACGTTTAGCGGGGGGCACTCAGCCCCAGCATTTT	CASSRLAGGTQPQHF
TRBV24-1	TRBD2	TRBJ2-1	few	TGTGCCACCAGTGATTTGCGCTCTCCCGGGACTAGCTTCCATGAGCAGTTCTTC	CATSDLRSPGTSFHEQFF
TRBV24-1	NA	TRBJ1-2	NA	TGTGCCACCAGTGATCCCCGACAGGCGGCGGATGGCTACACCTTC	CATSDPRQAADGYTF
TRBV20-1	NA	TRBJ2-7	NA	TGCAGTGTAGGGCGGGACAGCCTCTACGAGCAGTACTTC	CSVGRDSLYEQYF
TRBV27	TRBD2	TRBJ2-3	NA	TGTGCCAGCAAAAGCGGGAGGGCCGTAGATACGCAGTATTTT	CASKSGRAVDTQYF
TRBV12-3/TRBV12-4	NA	TRBJ2-5	NA	TGTGCCAGCAGTTTAGCCGACTGGAGAAAAGAGACCCAGTACTTC	CASSLADWRKETQYF
TRBV7-7	NA	TRBJ2-3	few	TGTGCCAGCAGCTCATCCTCCGCGAGCACAGATACGCAGTATTTT	CASSSSSASTDTQYF
TRBV28	NA	TRBJ2-7	NA	TGTGCCAGCATGCCAGGGACTCACGAGCAGTACTTC	CASMPGTHEQYF
TRBV5-4	TRBD1	TRBJ2-1	many	TGTGCCAGCAGCTTGGCTGGCAGGGGGTCGGGGAGTGAGCAGTTCTTC	CASSLAGRGSGSEQFF
TRBV7-9	NA	TRBJ1-2	few	TGTGCCAGCAGGGCCGGACAGAACTATGGCTACACCTTC	CASRAGQNYGYTF
TRBV6-1	NA	TRBJ2-1	few	TGTGCCAGCAGAAGTCTGGCGGATTACAATGAGCAGTTCTTC	CASRSLADYNEQFF
TRBV6-6	NA	TRBJ2-2	NA	TGTGCCAGCGTCGCCTACGGTGGGGAGCTGTTTTTT	CASVAYGGELFF
TRBV28	NA	TRBJ1-6	few	TGTGCCAGCCGAATGCGGGGATATAATTCACCCCTCCACTTT	CASRMRGYNSPLHF
TRBV7-2	NA	TRBJ1-2	NA	TGTGCCAGCAGCTTAGCCCCCCGCACCCCCGATGGCTACACCTTC	CASSLAPRTPDGYTF
TRBV24-1	NA	TRBJ2-5	NA	TGTGCCACCAGTGATTTAGTCAGGGACGGAGAGACCCAGTACTTC	CATSDLVRDGETQYF
TRBV6-6	TRBD1	TRBJ2-2	few	TGTGCCAGCAGTTACTATATCGGGACAGGGACCACCGGGGAGCTGTTTTTT	CASSYYIGTGTTGELFF
TRBV23-1	NA	TRBJ2-5	many	TGCGCCAGCAGCCCGTCGAGGACAGAAGAGACCCAGTACTTC	CASSPSRTEETQYF
TRBV4-3	NA	TRBJ2-7	few	TGCGCCAGCATTGGGGGCAGGAGCTACGAGCAGTACTTC	CASIGGRSYEQYF
TRBV7-2	NA	TRBJ2-1	few	TGTGCCAGCAGCTTAGACCAGCGCACCAATGAGCAGTTCTTC	CASSLDQRTNEQFF
TRBV28	NA	TRBJ2-1	once	TGTGCCAGCATGGGTCCCCGCGGCCATGGGAATGAGCAGTTCTTC	CASMGPRGHGNEQFF
TRBV20-1	NA	TRBJ2-5	NA	TGCAGTGCTAGAAGAGAGACCCAGTACTTC	CSARRETQYF
TRBV6-5	NA	TRBJ1-1	NA	TGTGCCAGCAGTTACTCCCGGACGGCGACGAACACTGAAGCTTTCTTT	CASSYSRTATNTEAFF
TRBV18	TRBD1	TRBJ2-1	NA	TGTGCCAGCTCACCACAGACAGGGGGCCTTTACAATGAGCAGTTCTTC	CASSPQTGGLYNEQFF
TRBV24-1	NA	TRBJ2-2	NA	TGTGCCACCAGTGGGGGGTCGGACACCGGGGAGCTGTTTTTT	CATSGGSDTGELFF
TRBV2	NA	TRBJ1-5	NA	TGTGCCAGCAGTGACGACAGTTCCAGCAATCAGCCCCAGCATTTT	CASSDDSSSNQPQHF
TRBV28	TRBD2	TRBJ2-1	NA	TGTGCCAGCAGTTTATTTCTAGCGGGAGGGGGGGGTGAGCAGTTCTTC	CASSLFLAGGGGEQFF
TRBV25-1	NA	TRBJ2-3	NA	TGTGCCAGCAGTGATAGGGCCCTTGGTACGCAGTATTTT	CASSDRALGTQYF
TRBV7-9	TRBD1	TRBJ2-3	NA	TGTGCCAGCAGCTACGGGACAGGTCGTGATACGCAGTATTTT	CASSYGTGRDTQYF
TRBV5-1	TRBD2	TRBJ2-7	NA	TGCGCCAGCAGCGCCGGACTAGCGGGGCCCCCCTCCTACGAGCAGTACTTC	CASSAGLAGPPSYEQYF
TRBV5-1	TRBD2	TRBJ2-3	NA	TGCGCCAGCAGCCCCGGACTAGCGGGAGGGCCTTCCACAGATACGCAGTATTTT	CASSPGLAGGPSTDTQYF
TRBV3-1	NA	TRBJ1-1	few	TGTGCCAGCAGCCAAAAGCTGAACACTGAAGCTTTCTTT	CASSQKLNTEAFF
TRBV28	NA	TRBJ1-2	NA	TGTGCCAGCAGTTTATCTGGGTTTGGCTACACCTTC	CASSLSGFGYTF
TRBV6-7	TRBD2	TRBJ2-3	NA	TGTGCCAGCAGTACGCGACTAGCGGGAGGCCTCAAGGTTCCAGATACGCAGTATTTT	CASSTRLAGGLKVPDTQYF
TRBV9	NA	TRBJ2-4	NA	TGTGCCAGCAGCGTAGGTGGAAGAGCCAAAAACATTCAGTACTTC	CASSVGGRAKNIQYF
TRBV12-3/TRBV12-4	TRBD1	TRBJ1-1	few	TGTGCCAGCAGCCGACGGACAGGGCGTAGGAACACTGAAGCTTTCTTT	CASSRRTGRRNTEAFF
TRBV5-5	TRBD2	TRBJ2-7	few	TGTGCCAGCACAGTCGGGGGGACCCTAAGCTCCTACGAGCAGTACTTC	CASTVGGTLSSYEQYF
TRBV7-2	NA	TRBJ2-3	NA	TGTGCCAGCAGCTTAGGCGGCGGGTGGATCACAGATACGCAGTATTTT	CASSLGGGWITDTQYF
TRBV20-1	TRBD2	TRBJ2-1	NA	TGCAGTGCTTCTGGGACTAGCTCCTACAATGAGCAGTTCTTC	CSASGTSSYNEQFF
TRBV29-1	NA	TRBJ1-2	few	TGCAGCGTTGCCACTGGTGACTATGGCTACACCTTC	CSVATGDYGYTF
TRBV29-1	NA	TRBJ2-7	NA	TGCAGCGTTGAAGGGGTCGGAAGCCCTCCGGGCTACGAGCAGTACTTC	CSVEGVGSPPGYEQYF
TRBV11-2	NA	TRBJ2-4	few	TGTGCCAGCAGCTTAACCACAGCGGCCAAAAACATTCAGTACTTC	CASSLTTAAKNIQYF
TRBV28	NA	TRBJ1-2	NA	TGTGCCAGCAGCCCTCTTACAGGGCCTGGCTACACCTTC	CASSPLTGPGYTF
TRBV29-1	NA	TRBJ2-1	NA	TGCAGCGTTGGCGATGAGCAGTTCTTC	CSVGDEQFF
TRBV15	NA	TRBJ2-7	NA	TGTGCCACCAGCAGAGATGAGAGAGAGCAGTACTTC	CATSRDEREQYF
TRBV28	NA	TRBJ2-3	few	TGTGCCAGCAGTTTAACCGGGCCCTATACGCAGTATTTT	CASSLTGPYTQYF